This TCR beta chain comes out of a study of blood T cell repertoires in COVID-19. CDR3 length: 15 residues. V shed 8 bases, J shed 5 bases, and the junction held 14 bases outside the gene matches. Germline V lookup: CDR1 MNHEY, CDR2 SMNVEV (reference sequence). Measured with immunoSEQ multiplex PCR; TCRdb has only the in-frame clones, and not every one. This table has about 270,000 clones, roughly nine tenths appearing once. The rearrangement joins TRBV27 to TRBJ1-1, with 7 bases identical to TRBD1. The sample was peripheral blood. This receptor was identified in a man aged 35 to 55 with active or convalescent COVID-19. CDR3 region: CASGETGSGNTEAFF. In nucleotides, the CDR3 is TGTGCCAGCGGGGAGACAGGGTCGGGGAATACTGAAGCTTTCTTT.